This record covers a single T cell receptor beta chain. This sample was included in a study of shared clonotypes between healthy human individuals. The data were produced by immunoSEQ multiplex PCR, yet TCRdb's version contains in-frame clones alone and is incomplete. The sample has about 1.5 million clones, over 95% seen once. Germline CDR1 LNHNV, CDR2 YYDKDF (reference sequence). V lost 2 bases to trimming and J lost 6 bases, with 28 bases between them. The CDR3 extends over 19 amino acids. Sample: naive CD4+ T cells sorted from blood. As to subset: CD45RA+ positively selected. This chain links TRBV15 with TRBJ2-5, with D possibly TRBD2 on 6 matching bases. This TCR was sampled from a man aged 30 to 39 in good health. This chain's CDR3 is CATSRPQGAGGLAFKTQYF. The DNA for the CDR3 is TGTGCCACCAGCAGACCCCAAGGGGCCGGGGGATTGGCTTTTAAGACCCAGTACTTC.